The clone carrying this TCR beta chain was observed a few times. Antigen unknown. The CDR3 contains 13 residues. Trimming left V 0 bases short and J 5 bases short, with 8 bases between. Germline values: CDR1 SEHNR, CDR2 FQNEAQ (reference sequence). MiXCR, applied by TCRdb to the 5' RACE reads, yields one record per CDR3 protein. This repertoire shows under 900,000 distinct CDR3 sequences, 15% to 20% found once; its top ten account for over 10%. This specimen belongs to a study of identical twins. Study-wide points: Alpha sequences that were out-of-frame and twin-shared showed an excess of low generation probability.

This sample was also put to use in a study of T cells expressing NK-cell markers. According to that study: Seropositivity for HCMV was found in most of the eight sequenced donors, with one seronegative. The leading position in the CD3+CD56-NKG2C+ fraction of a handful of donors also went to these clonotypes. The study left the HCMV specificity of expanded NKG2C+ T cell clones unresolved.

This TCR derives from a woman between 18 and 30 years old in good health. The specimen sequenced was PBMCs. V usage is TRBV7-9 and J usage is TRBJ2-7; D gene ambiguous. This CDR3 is CASSLASSHEQYF. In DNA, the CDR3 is TGTGCCAGCAGCTTAGCTAGTAGCCACGAGCAGTACTTC.